These 5 T cell receptor beta chains share one sample of origin, sequenced in a study of regulatory T cells in long-lasting Graves disease. Arm-PCR with iRepertoire HTBI primers amplified the CDR3 regions for these TCR beta libraries. TCRdb ran MiXCR on the multiplex PCR reads and lists one entry per CDR3 protein. The sample holds some 560,000 distinct CDR3 sequences; 15% to 20% are singletons and the top ten take around 25%. Time point given: newly diagnosed GD, antithyroid drugs for less than 3 months. From PBMCs, RNA was extracted and then used to make the TCR library. A further study also used this sample, focusing on T cells in Graves' hyperthyroidism and ophthalmopathy.

This specimen was peripheral blood mononuclear cells (PBMCs), taken at new diagnosis, from a patient treated with antithyroid drugs. The receptors originated from a woman aged 40 to 65 with Graves disease.

This clonotype was recorded at least ten times. The chain recombines TRBV30 with TRBJ1-6; no definite D call. Trimming took 3 bases from V and 9 from J, leaving 9 bases between them. The CDR3 has 12 residues. Germline CDR1 reads GTSNPN; CDR2 reads SVGIG (reference sequence). CDR3 sequence: CAWSNQGSPLHF. CDR3 nucleotide sequence: TGTGCCTGGAGCAATCAAGGTTCACCCCTCCACTTT.

The chain combines TRBV6-2 or TRBV6-3 with TRBJ1-2; D gene uncertain. Germline CDR1 is MNHEY and CDR2 is SVGEGT. The CDR3 consists of 11 residues. The V and J ends lost 4 bases and 3 bases respectively, with 3 bases between them. CDR3: CASSSHYGYTF. CDR3 sequence (DNA): TGTGCCAGCAGTTCGCACTATGGCTACACCTTC.

This clonotype was found many times. The rearrangement links TRBV7-9 to TRBJ1-1; perhaps TRBD1 as D (5 bases). The CDR3 spans 15 residues. Germline CDR1 reads SEHNR; CDR2 reads FQNEAQ (reference sequence). V was clipped by 0 bases and J by 11 bases, with 19 bases between them. The CDR3 nucleotides are TGTGCCAGCAGCTTAGCCCAACAGAGAGGGGAAGGGGCTTTCTTT. Protein: CASSLAQQRGEGAFF.

This clonotype was observed many times. The chain couples TRBV10-3 to TRBJ1-2; D remains unclear. The germline gives CDR1 ENHRY, CDR2 SYGVKD. The germline V and J ends were trimmed by 2 bases and 4 bases, with 14 bases remaining between them. This CDR3 comprises 15 residues. CDR3 nucleotide sequence: TGTGCCATCAGTGAGGGTGTGGGATCGGGCTATGGCTACACCTTC. Translated: CAISEGVGSGYGYTF.

This clonotype was recorded many times. The rearrangement uses TRBV6-5 and TRBJ1-1; D gene unclear. The CDR3 has 14 amino acids. The germline V gene encodes CDR1 MNHEY and CDR2 SVGAGI. Trimming removed 4 bases from V and 0 bases from J, with 9 bases in between. The DNA of the CDR3 is TGTGCCAGCAGTTCGTATGTGCTGAACACTGAAGCTTTCTTT. Translated: CASSSYVLNTEAFF.